The sequence of this T cell receptor beta chain was determined in a study of metastatic and nonmetastatic thyroid tumors. Study in general: Repertoires were compared across blood and tumor or nodule tissue from malignant and benign thyroid patients. Points from the study as a whole: Malignant thyroid tumors reportedly had TCR beta diversity that was significantly higher than in benign nodules, in blood and tumor.

Original data processing: The authors used CDR3 differences across clinicopathological groups to build a distant-metastasis classifier for papillary thyroid cancer. TCRdb re-clonotyped the PCR reads via MiXCR. The V and J calls reflect TCRdb's pipeline rather than the authors' work. This sample yields under 25,000 clones, of which roughly 25% are seen a single time; 2.5% to 3.5% belongs to the top ten. About this clone: Its antigen is unidentified.

There were no patients who had received any treatment before thyroid surgery. CDR1 is DFQATT, CDR2 SNEGSKA, per germline (reference sequence). V lost 0 bases, J lost 6 bases, and 5 bases stayed unmatched. The length of the CDR3 is 13 residues. The specimen sequenced was blood. The receptor was isolated from a male donor with papillary thyroid cancer or a benign thyroid nodule (not recorded which). Some clones in this sample may be carry-over from other donors' samples. V and J are TRBV20-1 and TRBJ2-7, with 7 bases matching TRBD2. The DNA for the CDR3 is TGCAGTGCTAGAGATCGGACTAGAGGCGAGCAGTACTTC. Its protein product is CSARDRTRGEQYF.